The T cell receptor (beta chain) under discussion was sequenced for a study of cytomegalovirus exposure and HLA in healthy donors. With respect to this clone: Its antigen is not identified.

Findings and limits, study-wide: As a later analysis showed, several of the most significant clusters appeared to be linked to common viral pathogens. The majority of TCR sequences were rare, yet some public TCRs appeared in many donors.

The PCR made use of 60 Vbeta and 13 Jbeta primers. Original processing notes: As a later analysis found, there were about 80 million unique TCR beta chains, of which some 10 million were shared. Assay used: immunoSEQ multiplex PCR; TCRdb lists only in-frame clones, some missing. V and J calls and clone size follow that table, whereas D and trimming were derived from the DNA. The sample shows 170,000 or so clones, roughly 78% of them seen only once. Germline CDR1 is KGHSH and CDR2 is LQKENI. This CDR3 spans 14 amino acids. Trimming at V came to 5 bases and at J to 4 bases, leaving 7 bases not matched to a gene.

The TCR originated in a woman aged 45-60 years in good health and CMV-seropositive. Sequencing was performed on PBMCs. The chain joins TRBV18 to TRBJ1-1; 7 bases line up with TRBD1. CDR3 in amino acids: CASSSQGGGTEAFF. CDR3 DNA sequence: TGTGCCAGCTCATCTCAAGGGGGCGGCACTGAAGCTTTCTTT.